The source of this T cell receptor beta chain is a study of blood T cell repertoires in COVID-19. As for the study in general: Whether acute or convalescent, the COVID-19 samples came from the United States, Italy and Spain. T cells, B-cell-depleted T cells, or PBMCs supplied cDNA or gDNA.

The CDR3 is 16 amino acids. Germline loops: CDR1 LGHNT, CDR2 FRNRAP. Unmatched junction bases numbered 12, after V lost 3 bases and J lost 5 bases. Authors' analysis steps: For nucleated cells, counts were estimated from reference gene primer amplification. Sequencing used immunoSEQ multiplex PCR; TCRdb keeps in-frame clones, though not all of them. The V and J calls and the clone size are those of that table, but D and trimming were determined from the DNA. The profile shows about 70,000 clones, approximately 89% of them singletons. Sample: peripheral blood. This receptor was taken from an elderly man with acute or convalescent COVID-19. The chain joins TRBV12-5 to TRBJ1-2, with 7 bases fitting TRBD1. The CDR3 region has the DNA TGTGCTAGTGGTTTACACGCGACAGGGCAAGGGTATGGCTACACCTTC. This codes for CASGLHATGQGYGYTF.